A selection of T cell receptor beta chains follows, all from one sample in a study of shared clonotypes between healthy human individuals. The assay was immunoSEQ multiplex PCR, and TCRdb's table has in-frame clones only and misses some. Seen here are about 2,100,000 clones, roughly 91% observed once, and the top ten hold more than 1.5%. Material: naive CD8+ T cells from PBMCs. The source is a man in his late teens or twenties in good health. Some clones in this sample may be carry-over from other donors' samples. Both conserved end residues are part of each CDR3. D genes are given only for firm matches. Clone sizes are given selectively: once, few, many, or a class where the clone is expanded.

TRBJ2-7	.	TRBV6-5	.	CASSYAESYEQYF	TGTGCCAGCAGTTATGCGGAGTCCTACGAGCAGTACTTC
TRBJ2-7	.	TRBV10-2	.	CASSDYRHYEQYF	TGCGCCAGCAGTGATTACCGTCACTACGAGCAGTACTTC
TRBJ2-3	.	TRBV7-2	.	CASSLGVRRPTNTQYF	TGTGCCAGCAGCTTAGGTGTCCGCCGTCCCACAAATACGCAGTATTTT
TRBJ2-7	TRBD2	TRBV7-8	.	CASSLRSSGIYEQYF	TGTGCCAGCAGCTTACGTAGTAGCGGGATCTACGAGCAGTACTTC
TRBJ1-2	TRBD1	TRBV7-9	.	CASSPTGDRGHDYGYTF	TGTGCCAGCAGCCCAACGGGTGACAGGGGGCACGACTATGGCTACACCTTC
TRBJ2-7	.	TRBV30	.	CATPRVRDKYEQYF	TGTGCCACTCCACGTGTGCGGGACAAGTACGAGCAGTACTTC
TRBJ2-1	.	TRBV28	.	CASSLLPGMGGNEQFF	TGTGCCAGCAGTTTATTGCCGGGAATGGGTGGCAATGAGCAGTTCTTC
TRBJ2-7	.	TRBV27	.	CASSIRGGYEQYF	TGTGCCAGCAGTATCCGGGGCGGCTACGAGCAGTACTTC
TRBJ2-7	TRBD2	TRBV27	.	CASSPGGGYEQYF	TGTGCCAGCAGTCCCGGGGGGGGGTACGAGCAGTACTTC
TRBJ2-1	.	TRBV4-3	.	CASSQDKRTGTWRGEQFF	TGCGCCAGCAGCCAAGATAAACGGACCGGGACATGGCGTGGTGAGCAGTTCTTC
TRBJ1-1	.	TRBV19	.	CASSIWGPGAEAFF	TGTGCCAGTAGTATTTGGGGACCCGGGGCTGAAGCTTTCTTT
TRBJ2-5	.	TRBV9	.	CASSEIYGGGQETQYF	TGTGCCAGCAGCGAGATTTATGGAGGGGGTCAAGAGACCCAGTACTTC
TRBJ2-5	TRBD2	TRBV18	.	CASSPRGGIGETQYF	TGTGCCAGCTCACCCCGCGGGGGGATCGGTGAGACCCAGTACTTC
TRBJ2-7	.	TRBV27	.	CASSTPGSPAPYEQYF	TGTGCCAGCAGTACCCCGGGATCGCCCGCTCCCTACGAGCAGTACTTC
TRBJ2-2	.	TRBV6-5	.	CASSHDTGELFF	TGTGCCAGCAGCCATGACACCGGGGAGCTGTTTTTT
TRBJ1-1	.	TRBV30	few	CAFSTVGHTEAFF	TGTGCCTTTTCGACCGTGGGGCACACTGAAGCTTTCTTT
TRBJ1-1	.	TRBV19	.	CASSIYGAGTEAFF	TGTGCCAGTAGTATCTACGGGGCCGGCACTGAAGCTTTCTTT
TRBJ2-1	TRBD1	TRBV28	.	CASSLSLGGTGEGNEQFF	TGTGCCAGCAGTTTAAGTCTTGGAGGGACAGGGGAGGGGAATGAGCAGTTCTTC
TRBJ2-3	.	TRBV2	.	CASEYLEKPSTDTQYF	TGTGCCAGTGAATACCTTGAAAAACCTAGCACAGATACGCAGTATTTT
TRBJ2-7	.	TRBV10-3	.	CAISGQGEDYEQYF	TGTGCCATCAGTGGCCAGGGGGAGGACTACGAGCAGTACTTC
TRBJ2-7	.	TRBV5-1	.	CASSLSVPTYEQYF	TGCGCCAGCAGCTTGTCGGTGCCTACCTACGAGCAGTACTTC
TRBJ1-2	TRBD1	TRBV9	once	CASSLGTGGNDYGYTF	TGTGCCAGCAGTCTCGGGACAGGGGGTAATGACTATGGCTACACCTTC
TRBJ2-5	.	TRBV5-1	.	CASSLAAGQETQYF	TGCGCCAGCAGCTTGGCGGCTGGGCAAGAGACCCAGTACTTC
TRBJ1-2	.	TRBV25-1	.	CAMRGDYGYTF	TGTGCCATGCGGGGGGACTATGGCTACACCTTC
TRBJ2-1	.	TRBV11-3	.	CASSSHGTDHNEQFF	TGTGCCAGCAGCTCCCATGGGACGGACCACAATGAGCAGTTCTTC
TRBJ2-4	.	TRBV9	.	CASSVDTGAGNIQYF	TGTGCCAGCAGCGTAGACACGGGGGCTGGGAACATTCAGTACTTC
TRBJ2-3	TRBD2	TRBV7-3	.	CASSVTGGGNTQYF	TGTGCCAGCAGCGTAACGGGGGGTGGAAATACGCAGTATTTT
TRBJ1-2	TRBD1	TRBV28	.	CASSLFGTGKGSDGYTF	TGTGCCAGCAGTTTATTCGGGACAGGGAAGGGTAGTGATGGCTACACCTTC
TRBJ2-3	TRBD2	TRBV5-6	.	CASSLVAGGPDTQYF	TGTGCCAGCAGCTTGGTTGCGGGAGGGCCGGATACGCAGTATTTT
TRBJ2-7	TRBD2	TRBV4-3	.	CASSQAAGGYYEQYF	TGCGCCAGCAGCCAAGCAGCGGGAGGATACTACGAGCAGTACTTC
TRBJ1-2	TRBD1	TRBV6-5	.	CASSYKQGIFGYTF	TGTGCCAGCAGCTATAAACAGGGGATTTTCGGCTACACCTTC
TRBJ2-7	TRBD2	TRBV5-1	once	CASSFGTSGYEQYF	TGCGCCAGCAGCTTTGGGACTAGCGGCTACGAGCAGTACTTC
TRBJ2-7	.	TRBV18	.	CASSPSVYEQYF	TGTGCCAGCTCCCCTAGTGTCTACGAGCAGTACTTC
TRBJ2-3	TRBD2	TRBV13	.	CASSSTSSGSSDTQYF	TGTGCCAGCAGTTCCACCTCTAGCGGGAGTTCAGATACGCAGTATTTT
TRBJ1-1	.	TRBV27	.	CASSLQGSQFRGAFF	TGTGCCAGCAGTTTACAGGGGAGTCAGTTTAGAGGAGCTTTCTTT
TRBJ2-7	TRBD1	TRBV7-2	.	CASSSRDRGHEQYF	TGTGCCAGCAGCAGCCGGGACAGGGGCCACGAGCAGTACTTC
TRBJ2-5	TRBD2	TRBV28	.	CASSLGGGGGPNQETQYF	TGTGCCAGCAGTTTAGGTGGGGGGGGTGGACCCAACCAAGAGACCCAGTACTTC
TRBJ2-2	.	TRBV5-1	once	CASSSRGGRPGDTGELFF	TGCGCCAGCAGCTCCCGGGGCGGTAGACCAGGAGACACCGGGGAGCTGTTTTTT
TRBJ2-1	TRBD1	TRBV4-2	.	CASSQGTGGNEQFF	TGTGCCAGCAGCCAAGGGACAGGGGGCAATGAGCAGTTCTTC
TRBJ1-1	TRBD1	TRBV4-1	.	CASSHTGEEAEAFF	TGCGCCAGCAGCCACACAGGGGAGGAGGCTGAAGCTTTCTTT
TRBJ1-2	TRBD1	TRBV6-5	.	CASSYGTGAYGYTF	TGTGCCAGCAGTTACGGGACAGGGGCCTATGGCTACACCTTC
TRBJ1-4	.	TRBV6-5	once	CASSPRWDSNEKLFF	TGTGCCAGCAGTCCCAGATGGGACTCGAATGAAAAACTGTTTTTT
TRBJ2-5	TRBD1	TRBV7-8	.	CASSLRQGVPETQYF	TGTGCCAGCAGCTTACGACAGGGGGTTCCAGAGACCCAGTACTTC
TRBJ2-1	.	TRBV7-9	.	CASRQGGPYNEQFF	TGTGCCAGCAGGCAGGGTGGCCCCTACAATGAGCAGTTCTTC
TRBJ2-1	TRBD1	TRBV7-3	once	CASSPLGDRYNEQFF	TGTGCCAGCAGCCCCCTGGGGGACAGGTACAATGAGCAGTTCTTC
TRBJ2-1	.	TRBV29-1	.	CSVGFTSSYNEQFF	TGCAGCGTTGGATTCACGAGCTCCTACAATGAGCAGTTCTTC
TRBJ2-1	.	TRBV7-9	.	CASSPRATSYNEQFF	TGTGCCAGCAGCCCGCGGGCGACCTCCTACAATGAGCAGTTCTTC
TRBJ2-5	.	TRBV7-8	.	CASRSRQDPQETQYF	TGTGCCAGCAGGTCCAGACAAGACCCACAAGAGACCCAGTACTTC
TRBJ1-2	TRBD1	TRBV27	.	CASGWTGGFIGGYTF	TGTGCCAGCGGATGGACAGGGGGCTTTATTGGGGGCTACACCTTC
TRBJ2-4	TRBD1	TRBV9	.	CASSGSTGQDIQYF	TGTGCCAGCAGCGGTTCGACAGGGCAAGACATTCAGTACTTC